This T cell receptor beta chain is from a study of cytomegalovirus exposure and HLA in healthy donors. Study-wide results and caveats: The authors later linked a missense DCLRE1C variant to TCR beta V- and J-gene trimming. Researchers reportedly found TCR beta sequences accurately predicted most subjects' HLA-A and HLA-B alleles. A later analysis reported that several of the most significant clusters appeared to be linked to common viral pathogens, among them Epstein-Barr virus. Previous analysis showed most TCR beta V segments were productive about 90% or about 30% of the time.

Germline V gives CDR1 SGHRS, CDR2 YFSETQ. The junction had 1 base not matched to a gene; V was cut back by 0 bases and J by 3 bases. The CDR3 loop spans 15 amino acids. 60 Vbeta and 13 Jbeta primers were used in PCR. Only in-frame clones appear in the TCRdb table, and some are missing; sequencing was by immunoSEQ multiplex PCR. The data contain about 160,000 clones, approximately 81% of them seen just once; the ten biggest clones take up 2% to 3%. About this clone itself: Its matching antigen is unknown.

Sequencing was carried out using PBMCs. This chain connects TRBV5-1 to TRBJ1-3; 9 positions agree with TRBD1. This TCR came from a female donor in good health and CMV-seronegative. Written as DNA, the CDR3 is TGCGCCAGCAGCTTGGACAGGGGGCATGGAAACACCATATATTTT. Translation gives CASSLDRGHGNTIYF.